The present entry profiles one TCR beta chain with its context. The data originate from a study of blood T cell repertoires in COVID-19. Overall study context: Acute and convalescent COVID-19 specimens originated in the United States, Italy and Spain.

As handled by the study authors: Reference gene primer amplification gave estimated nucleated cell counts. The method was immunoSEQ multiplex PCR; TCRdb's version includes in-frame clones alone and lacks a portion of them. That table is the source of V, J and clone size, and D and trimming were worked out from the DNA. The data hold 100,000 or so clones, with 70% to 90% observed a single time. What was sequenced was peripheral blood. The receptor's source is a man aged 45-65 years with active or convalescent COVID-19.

CDR3 nucleotide sequence: TGTGCCAGCAGTTCGACAGGGCTCTATGGCTACACCTTC. Translated, it gives CASSSTGLYGYTF. J is TRBJ1-2 and V is TRBV28, with TRBD1 identical over 7 bases. The CDR3 sequence is 13 residues long. Germline V gene lookup returns CDR1 MDHEN and CDR2 SYDVKM. V was pared by 4 bases and J by 4 bases, with 3 bases of the junction left unmatched.